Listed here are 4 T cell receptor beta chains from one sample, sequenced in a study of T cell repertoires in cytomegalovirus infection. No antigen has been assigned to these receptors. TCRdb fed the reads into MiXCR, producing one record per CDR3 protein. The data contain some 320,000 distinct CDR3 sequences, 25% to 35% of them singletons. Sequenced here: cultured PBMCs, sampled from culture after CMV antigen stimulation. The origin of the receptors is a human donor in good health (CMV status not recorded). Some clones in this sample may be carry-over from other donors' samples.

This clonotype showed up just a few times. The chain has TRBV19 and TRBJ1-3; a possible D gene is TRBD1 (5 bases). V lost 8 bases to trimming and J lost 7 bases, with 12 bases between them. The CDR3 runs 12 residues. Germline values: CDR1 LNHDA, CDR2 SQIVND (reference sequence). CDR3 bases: TGTGCCAGTGGACTGGACAAGAACACCATATATTTT. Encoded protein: CASGLDKNTIYF.

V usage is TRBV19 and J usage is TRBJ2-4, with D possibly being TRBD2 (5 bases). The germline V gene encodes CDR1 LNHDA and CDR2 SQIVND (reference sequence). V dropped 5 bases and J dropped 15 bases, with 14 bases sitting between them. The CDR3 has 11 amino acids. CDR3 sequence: CASSGGPWVYF. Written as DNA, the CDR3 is TGTGCCAGTAGTGGCGGGCCGTGGGTGTACTTC.

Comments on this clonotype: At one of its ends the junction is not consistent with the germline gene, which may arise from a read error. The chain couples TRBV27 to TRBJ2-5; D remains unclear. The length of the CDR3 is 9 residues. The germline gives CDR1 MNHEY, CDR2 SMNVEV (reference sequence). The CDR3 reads CASKGRVDF. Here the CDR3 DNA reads TGTGCCAGCAAAGGAAGAGTTGACTTC.

CDR3 nucleotide sequence: TGTGCCAGCAGCCGGGACAGGGGTTACTACACCTTC. Protein product: CASSRDRGYYTF. This chain links TRBV9 with TRBJ1-2; 10 nucleotides align to TRBD1. V shed 4 bases and J 10 bases; nucleotides not matched to a gene: 4. The germline V gene has CDR1 SGDLS and CDR2 YYNGEE. The CDR3 sequence is 12 residues long.